The rows below give T cell receptor beta chains drawn from one sample of a study of cytomegalovirus exposure and HLA in healthy donors. Profiling relied on immunoSEQ multiplex PCR, and the TCRdb table lists in-frame clones only, not all of them. Of 150,000 to 200,000 clones in the sample, 80% to 90% are singletons; the top ten hold 4.5% to 5.5%. The sequenced material came from PBMCs. All receptors derive from a girl aged 5-17 years in good health and CMV-seropositive. Both conserved end residues are part of each CDR3. A D gene is named only where the DNA matches it firmly. Clone size, where shown, is once, few, many, or a class for clones that have expanded.

V	size	J	length	D	CDR3	DNA
TRBV4-1	NA	TRBJ2-1	20	TRBD2	CASSQDPGSGALSSYNEQFF	TGCGCCAGCAGCCAAGATCCAGGTAGCGGGGCCCTCAGCTCCTACAATGAGCAGTTCTTC
TRBV19	NA	TRBJ1-1	13	NA	CASSIVGQTEAFF	TGTGCCAGTAGTATTGTCGGACAGACTGAAGCTTTCTTT
TRBV28	NA	TRBJ2-5	9	TRBD1	CGRDRGVDF	TGTGGGAGGGACAGGGGTGTCGACTTC
TRBV27	NA	TRBJ1-1	14	NA	CASSLSYEGTEAFF	TGTGCCAGCAGTTTATCGTATGAGGGAACTGAAGCTTTCTTT
TRBV18	few	TRBJ2-5	14	TRBD2	CASSPTSGVETQYF	TGTGCCAGCTCACCGACTAGCGGGGTTGAGACCCAGTACTTC
TRBV11-3	NA	TRBJ2-5	16	TRBD2	CASSQETSGNWETQYF	TGTGCCAGCAGCCAGGAGACTAGCGGGAATTGGGAGACCCAGTACTTC
TRBV19	NA	TRBJ2-3	17	TRBD2	CASSKTSGGAWGDTQYF	TGTGCCAGTAGTAAGACTAGCGGGGGGGCCTGGGGAGATACGCAGTATTTT
TRBV5-6	NA	TRBJ2-7	15	TRBD2	CASSLGAGGSYEQYF	TGTGCCAGCAGCCTTGGCGCGGGGGGATCCTACGAGCAGTACTTC
TRBV5-1	NA	TRBJ2-6	15	NA	CASSKEVSGANVLTF	TGCGCCAGCAGCAAGGAGGTCTCTGGGGCCAACGTCCTGACTTTC
TRBV2	NA	TRBJ2-5	13	NA	CASIPGSRETQYF	TGTGCCAGCATCCCGGGGTCTAGGGAGACCCAGTACTTC
TRBV6-5	NA	TRBJ1-4	13	NA	CASLRAEGLKLFF	TGTGCCAGCTTGAGGGCGGAGGGTCTAAAACTGTTTTTT
TRBV6-6	once	TRBJ1-2	12	NA	CASSYSTQGYTF	TGTGCCAGCAGTTACTCAACACAGGGCTACACCTTC
TRBV14	once	TRBJ2-3	15	NA	CASSQGQGRGDTQYF	TGTGCCAGCAGCCAAGGACAGGGTCGGGGGGATACGCAGTATTTT
TRBV7-9	once	TRBJ2-2	15	TRBD2	CASSMGLAVAGELFF	TGTGCCAGCAGCATGGGACTAGCGGTCGCCGGGGAGCTGTTTTTT
TRBV15	NA	TRBJ2-7	12	NA	CATSQQGYEQYF	TGTGCCACCAGCCAGCAGGGCTACGAGCAGTACTTC
TRBV11-2	NA	TRBJ1-1	17	NA	CASSLELQGRMNTEAFF	TGTGCCAGCAGCTTAGAGTTACAGGGCCGAATGAACACTGAAGCTTTCTTT
TRBV13	NA	TRBJ2-2	14	NA	CASSLQGLNGELFF	TGTGCCAGCAGCTTACAGGGGCTGAACGGGGAGCTGTTTTTT
TRBV15	NA	TRBJ1-2	16	TRBD1	CATSREAGGRNYGYTF	TGTGCCACCAGCAGAGAGGCAGGGGGCAGAAACTATGGCTACACCTTC
TRBV11-2	NA	TRBJ1-1	14	NA	CASSHKAVGSEAFF	TGTGCCAGCAGCCACAAGGCGGTTGGGTCTGAAGCTTTCTTT
TRBV5-6	NA	TRBJ1-4	15	NA	CASSLAGQGRRKLFF	TGTGCCAGCAGCTTGGCGGGCCAGGGTCGGAGAAAACTGTTTTTT
TRBV6-4	few	TRBJ1-1	13	TRBD1	CASSRTGNTEAFF	TGTGCCAGCAGTAGGACAGGGAACACTGAAGCTTTCTTT
TRBV30	NA	TRBJ2-7	14	NA	CAWSVGGVSYEQYF	TGTGCCTGGAGTGTGGGCGGGGTCTCGTACGAGCAGTACTTC
TRBV6-5	NA	TRBJ1-1	15	NA	CASYRLRFANTEAFF	TGTGCCAGCTACAGGTTGCGGTTCGCGAACACTGAAGCTTTCTTT
TRBV7-9	NA	TRBJ1-1	14	TRBD1	CASSPQQGPFEAFF	TGTGCCAGCAGCCCGCAACAGGGGCCTTTTGAAGCTTTCTTT
TRBV2	NA	TRBJ1-1	16	NA	CASSGMTKIMNTEAFF	TGTGCCAGCAGTGGAATGACAAAGATTATGAACACTGAAGCTTTCTTT
TRBV6-6	NA	TRBJ1-5	16	TRBD1	CASSSNRGKGNQPQHF	TGTGCCAGCAGTTCTAACAGGGGAAAGGGCAATCAGCCCCAGCATTTT
TRBV4-2	NA	TRBJ1-2	14	TRBD1	CASSQAEGAGGYTF	TGTGCCAGCAGCCAAGCTGAGGGGGCCGGAGGCTACACCTTC
TRBV7-9	NA	TRBJ2-5	17	TRBD2	CASSFQMLAGEQETQYF	TGTGCCAGCAGCTTCCAGATGCTAGCGGGGGAACAAGAGACCCAGTACTTC
TRBV6-1	NA	TRBJ1-2	14	TRBD1	CASTAGGPNYGYTF	TGTGCCAGCACCGCAGGGGGCCCTAACTATGGCTACACCTTC
TRBV7-9	NA	TRBJ2-5	13	NA	CASSLFSQETQYF	TGTGCCAGCAGCTTATTCAGTCAAGAGACCCAGTACTTC
TRBV30	NA	TRBJ1-4	13	NA	CAWTGRSNEKLFF	TGTGCCTGGACAGGGAGGTCTAATGAAAAACTGTTTTTT
TRBV5-1	NA	TRBJ2-7	15	TRBD1	CASSLAGTGAYEQYF	TGCGCCAGCAGCTTGGCCGGGACAGGTGCCTACGAGCAGTACTTC
TRBV6-1	NA	TRBJ1-6	15	NA	CASKGQGNVNSPLHF	TGTGCCAGCAAAGGGCAGGGAAATGTTAATTCACCCCTCCACTTT
TRBV7-8	few	TRBJ2-2	15	NA	CASSRQDRNTGELFF	TGTGCCAGCAGCCGACAAGACAGAAACACCGGGGAGCTGTTTTTT
TRBV7-9	NA	TRBJ2-1	17	NA	CASSRSTAGTQYNEQFF	TGTGCCAGCAGCCGTTCCACCGCCGGGACACAGTACAATGAGCAGTTCTTC
TRBV27	NA	TRBJ2-7	13	NA	CASSFQEFNEQYF	TGTGCCAGCAGTTTCCAGGAATTCAACGAGCAGTACTTC
TRBV7-8	NA	TRBJ1-5	15	NA	CASNPGRGVDQPQHF	TGTGCCAGCAACCCCGGTCGGGGAGTTGATCAGCCCCAGCATTTT
TRBV5-1	NA	TRBJ2-7	17	NA	CASSSPRGAGTSYEQYF	TGCGCCAGCAGCTCGCCACGGGGGGCGGGGACCTCCTACGAGCAGTACTTC
TRBV29-1	NA	TRBJ1-5	13	NA	CSVEVGDNQPQHF	TGCAGCGTTGAGGTAGGGGACAATCAGCCCCAGCATTTT
TRBV2	NA	TRBJ2-7	15	TRBD2	CASSELAGATYEQYF	TGTGCCAGCAGTGAACTAGCGGGGGCAACCTACGAGCAGTACTTC
TRBV19	NA	TRBJ1-1	15	NA	CASSTKLGANTEAFF	TGTGCCAGTAGTACCAAGTTGGGGGCGAACACTGAAGCTTTCTTT
TRBV19	NA	TRBJ1-1	15	TRBD1	CASSLGTGYPTEAFF	TGTGCCAGTAGTCTTGGGACAGGCTATCCCACTGAAGCTTTCTTT
TRBV5-4	NA	TRBJ2-5	13	TRBD2	CASSGSGGETQYF	TGTGCCAGCAGCGGTAGCGGGGGAGAGACCCAGTACTTC
TRBV4-1	NA	TRBJ1-1	14	NA	CASSQEGTSAEAFF	TGCGCCAGCAGCCAAGAAGGGACTTCCGCTGAAGCTTTCTTT
TRBV7-9	NA	TRBJ1-1	13	NA	CASTRTSETEAFF	TGTGCCAGCACCAGGACATCGGAGACTGAAGCTTTCTTT
TRBV4-1	NA	TRBJ2-7	19	TRBD2	CASSQGGYLGRGSTYEQYF	TGCGCCAGCAGCCAAGGAGGGTACCTTGGGCGGGGGAGTACCTACGAGCAGTACTTC
TRBV5-1	NA	TRBJ2-3	14	NA	CASSLGGGPDTQYF	TGCGCCAGCAGCTTGGGGGGAGGTCCAGATACGCAGTATTTT
TRBV6-1	NA	TRBJ2-7	14	TRBD1	CASSTGTGYVEQYF	TGTGCCAGCAGTACCGGGACAGGGTATGTCGAGCAGTACTTC